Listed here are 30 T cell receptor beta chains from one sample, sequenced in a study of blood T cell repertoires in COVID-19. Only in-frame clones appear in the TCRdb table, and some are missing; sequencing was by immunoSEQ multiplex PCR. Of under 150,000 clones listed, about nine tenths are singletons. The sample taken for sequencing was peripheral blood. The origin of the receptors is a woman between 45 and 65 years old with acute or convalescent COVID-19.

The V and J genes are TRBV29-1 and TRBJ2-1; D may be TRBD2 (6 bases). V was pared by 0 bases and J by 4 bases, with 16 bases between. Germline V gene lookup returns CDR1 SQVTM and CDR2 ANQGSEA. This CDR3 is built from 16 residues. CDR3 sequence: CSVEEEGTVTYNEQFF. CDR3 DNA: TGCAGCGTTGAAGAGGAGGGAACAGTGACATACAATGAGCAGTTCTTC.

CDR3 loop: CAWKEVGSRELFF. In nucleotides, the CDR3 is TGTGCCTGGAAGGAGGTGGGGAGCCGGGAGCTGTTTTTT. The rearrangement uses TRBV30 and TRBJ2-2; D might be TRBD2 (5 bases). The CDR3 extends over 13 amino acids. V was cut by 4 bases and J by 9 bases, with 15 bases left in between. CDR1 is GTSNPN, CDR2 SVGIG, per germline (reference sequence).

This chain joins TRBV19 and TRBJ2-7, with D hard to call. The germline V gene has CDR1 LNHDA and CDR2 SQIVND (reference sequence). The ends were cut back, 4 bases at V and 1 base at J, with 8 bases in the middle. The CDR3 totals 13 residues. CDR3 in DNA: TGTGCCAGTAGTACGCGCGATTCCTACGAGCAGTACTTC. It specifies CASSTRDSYEQYF.

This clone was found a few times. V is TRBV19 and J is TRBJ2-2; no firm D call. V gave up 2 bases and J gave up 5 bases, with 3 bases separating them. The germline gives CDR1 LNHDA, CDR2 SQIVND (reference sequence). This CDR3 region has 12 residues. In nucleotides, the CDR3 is TGTGCCAGTAGTATACGTACCGGGGAGCTGTTTTTT. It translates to CASSIRTGELFF. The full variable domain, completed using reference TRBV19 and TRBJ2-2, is DGGITQSPKYLFRKEGQNVTLSCEQNLNHDAMYWYRQDPGQGLRLIYYSQIVNDFQKGDIAEGYSVSREKKESFPLTVTSAQKNPTAFYLCASSIRTGELFFGEGSRLTVL.

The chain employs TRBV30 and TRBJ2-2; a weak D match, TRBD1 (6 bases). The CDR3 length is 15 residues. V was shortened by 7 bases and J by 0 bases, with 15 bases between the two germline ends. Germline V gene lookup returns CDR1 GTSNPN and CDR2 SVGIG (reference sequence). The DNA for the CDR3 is TGTGCCTCCCGAGGGGGTCTCACGAACACCGGGGAGCTGTTTTTT. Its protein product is CASRGGLTNTGELFF.

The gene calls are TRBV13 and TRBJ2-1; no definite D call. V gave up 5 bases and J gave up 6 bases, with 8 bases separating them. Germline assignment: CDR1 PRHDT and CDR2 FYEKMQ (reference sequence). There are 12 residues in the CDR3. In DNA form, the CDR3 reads TGTGCCAGCAGCCCTGGTAGCAATGAGCAGTTCTTC. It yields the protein CASSPGSNEQFF.

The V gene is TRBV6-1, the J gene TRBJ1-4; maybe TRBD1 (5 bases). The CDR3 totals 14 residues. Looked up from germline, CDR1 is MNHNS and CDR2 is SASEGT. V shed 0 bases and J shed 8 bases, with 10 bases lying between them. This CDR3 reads CASSEARGYEKLFF. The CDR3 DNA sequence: TGTGCCAGCAGTGAAGCACGGGGGTACGAAAAACTGTTTTTT.

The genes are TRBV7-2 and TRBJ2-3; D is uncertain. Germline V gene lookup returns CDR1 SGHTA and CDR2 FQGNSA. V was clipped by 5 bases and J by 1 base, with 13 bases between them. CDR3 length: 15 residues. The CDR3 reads CASSPEVSGTDTQYF. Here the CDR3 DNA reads TGTGCCAGCAGCCCCGAGGTATCGGGCACAGATACGCAGTATTTT.

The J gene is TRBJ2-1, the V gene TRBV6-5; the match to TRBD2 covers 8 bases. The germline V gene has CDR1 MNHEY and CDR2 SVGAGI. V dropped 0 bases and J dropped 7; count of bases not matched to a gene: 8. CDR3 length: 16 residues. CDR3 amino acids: CASSYSAGATINEQFF. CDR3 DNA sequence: TGTGCCAGCAGTTACTCAGCGGGGGCTACGATTAATGAGCAGTTCTTC.

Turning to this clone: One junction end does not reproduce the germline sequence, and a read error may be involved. CDR3 amino acids: CASSQYTEAFF. The CDR3 nucleotides read TGTGCCAGCAGTCAGTACACGGAAGCTTTCTTT. The chain recombines TRBV2 with TRBJ1-1; D gene unclear. Germline CDR1 reads SNHLY; CDR2 reads FYNNEI. The CDR3 length is 11 residues.

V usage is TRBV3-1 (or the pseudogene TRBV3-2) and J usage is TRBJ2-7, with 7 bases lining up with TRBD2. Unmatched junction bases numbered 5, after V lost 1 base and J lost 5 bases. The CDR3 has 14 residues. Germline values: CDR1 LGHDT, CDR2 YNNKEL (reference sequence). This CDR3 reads CASSQGLAANEQYF. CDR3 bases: TGTGCCAGCAGCCAAGGGCTAGCGGCCAACGAGCAGTACTTC.

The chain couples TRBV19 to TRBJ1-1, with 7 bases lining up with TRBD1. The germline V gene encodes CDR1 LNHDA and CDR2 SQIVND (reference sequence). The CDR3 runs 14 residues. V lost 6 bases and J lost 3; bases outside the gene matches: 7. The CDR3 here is CASSLQGSYTEAFF. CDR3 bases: TGTGCCAGTAGCCTACAGGGGTCGTACACTGAAGCTTTCTTT. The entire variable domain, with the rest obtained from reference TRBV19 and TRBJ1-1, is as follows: DGGITQSPKYLFRKEGQNVTLSCEQNLNHDAMYWYRQDPGQGLRLIYYSQIVNDFQKGDIAEGYSVSREKKESFPLTVTSAQKNPTAFYLCASSLQGSYTEAFFGQGTRLTVV.

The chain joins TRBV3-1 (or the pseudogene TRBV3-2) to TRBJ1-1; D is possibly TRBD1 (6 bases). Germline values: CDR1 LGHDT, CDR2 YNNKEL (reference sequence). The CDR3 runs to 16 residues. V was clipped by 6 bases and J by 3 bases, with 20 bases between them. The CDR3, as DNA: TGTGCCAGCAGGTCCCGGGACATTGTAGGGGACACTGAAGCTTTCTTT. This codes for CASRSRDIVGDTEAFF.

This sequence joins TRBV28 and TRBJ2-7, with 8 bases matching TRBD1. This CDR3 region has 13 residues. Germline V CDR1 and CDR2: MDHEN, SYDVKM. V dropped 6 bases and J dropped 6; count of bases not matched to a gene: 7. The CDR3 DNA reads TGTGCCAGCAGCCCCGGACAGGGCGGCGAGCAGTACTTC. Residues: CASSPGQGGEQYF.

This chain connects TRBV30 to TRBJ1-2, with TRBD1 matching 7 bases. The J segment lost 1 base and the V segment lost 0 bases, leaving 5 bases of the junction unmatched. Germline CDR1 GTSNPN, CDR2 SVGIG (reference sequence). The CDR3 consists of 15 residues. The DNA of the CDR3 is TGTGCCTGGAGTGTGGGCAGGGGGTTTAACTATGGCTACACCTTC. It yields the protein CAWSVGRGFNYGYTF.

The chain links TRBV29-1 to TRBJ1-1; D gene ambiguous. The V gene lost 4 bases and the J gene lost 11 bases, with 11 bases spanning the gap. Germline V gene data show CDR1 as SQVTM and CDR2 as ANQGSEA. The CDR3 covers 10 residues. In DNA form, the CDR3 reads TGCAGCGTTGCTGACATGAATGCTTTCTTT. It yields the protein CSVADMNAFF.

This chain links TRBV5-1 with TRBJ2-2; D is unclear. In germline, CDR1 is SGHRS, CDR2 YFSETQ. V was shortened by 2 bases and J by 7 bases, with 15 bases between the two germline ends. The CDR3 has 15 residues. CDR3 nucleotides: TGCGCCAGCAGCTTTCCTCAGATTCGAAACGGGGAGCTGTTTTTT. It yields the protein CASSFPQIRNGELFF.

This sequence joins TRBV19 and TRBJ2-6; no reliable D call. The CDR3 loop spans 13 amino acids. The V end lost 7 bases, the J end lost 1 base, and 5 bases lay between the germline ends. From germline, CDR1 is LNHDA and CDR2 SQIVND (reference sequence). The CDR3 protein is CASTYSGANVLTF. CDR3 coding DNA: TGTGCCAGTACCTATTCTGGGGCCAACGTCCTGACTTTC. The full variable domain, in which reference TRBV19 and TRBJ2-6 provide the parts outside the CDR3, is DGGITQSPKYLFRKEGQNVTLSCEQNLNHDAMYWYRQDPGQGLRLIYYSQIVNDFQKGDIAEGYSVSREKKESFPLTVTSAQKNPTAFYLCASTYSGANVLTFGAGSRLTVL.

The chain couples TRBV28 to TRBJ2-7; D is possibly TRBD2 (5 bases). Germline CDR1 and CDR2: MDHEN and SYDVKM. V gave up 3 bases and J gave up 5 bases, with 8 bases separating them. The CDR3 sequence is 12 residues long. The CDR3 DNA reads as TGTGCCAGCAGTTTCGGGGTCCACGAGCAGTACTTC. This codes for CASSFGVHEQYF.

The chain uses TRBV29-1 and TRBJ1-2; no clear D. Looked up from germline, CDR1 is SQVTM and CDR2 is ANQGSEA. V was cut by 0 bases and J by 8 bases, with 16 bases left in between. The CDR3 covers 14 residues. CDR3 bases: TGCAGCGTTGAAGACGGCGGCAGAGAGACGGGCTACACCTTC. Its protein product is CSVEDGGRETGYTF.

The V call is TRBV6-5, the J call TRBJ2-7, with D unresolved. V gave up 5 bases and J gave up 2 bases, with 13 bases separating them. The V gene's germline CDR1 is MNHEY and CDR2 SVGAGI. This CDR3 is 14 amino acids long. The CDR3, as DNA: TGTGCCAGCAGTCCCAATGGGCTTCCCTACGAGCAGTACTTC. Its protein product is CASSPNGLPYEQYF.

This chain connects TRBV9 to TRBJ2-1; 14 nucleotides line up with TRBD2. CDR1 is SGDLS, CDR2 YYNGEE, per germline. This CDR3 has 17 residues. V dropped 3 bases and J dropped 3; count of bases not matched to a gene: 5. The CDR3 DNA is TGTGCCAGCAGCGATCGACTAGCGGGAGGGCACTACAATGAGCAGTTCTTC. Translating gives CASSDRLAGGHYNEQFF.

The CDR3 is CASSIGSPQGSYNEQFF. For the CDR3, the DNA is TGTGCCAGTAGTATCGGGAGCCCCCAAGGCTCCTACAATGAGCAGTTCTTC. J is TRBJ2-1 and V is TRBV19, with a tentative D call TRBD2 (6 bases). The V end was cut by 3 bases, the J end by 0 bases, with 15 bases between. From germline, CDR1 is LNHDA and CDR2 SQIVND (reference sequence). CDR3 length: 17 amino acids.

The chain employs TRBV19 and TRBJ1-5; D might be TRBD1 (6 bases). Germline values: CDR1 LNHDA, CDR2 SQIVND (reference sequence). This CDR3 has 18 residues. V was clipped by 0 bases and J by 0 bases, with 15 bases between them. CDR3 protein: CASSIETTGFYSNQPQHF. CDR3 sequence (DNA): TGTGCCAGTAGTATAGAAACAACAGGGTTCTATAGCAATCAGCCCCAGCATTTT.

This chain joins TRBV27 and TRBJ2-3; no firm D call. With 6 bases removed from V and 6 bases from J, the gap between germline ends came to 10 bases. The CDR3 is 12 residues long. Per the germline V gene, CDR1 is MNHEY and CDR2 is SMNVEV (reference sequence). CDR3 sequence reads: CASSCYVDTQYF. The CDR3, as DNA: TGTGCCAGCAGCTGTTATGTGGATACGCAGTATTTT.

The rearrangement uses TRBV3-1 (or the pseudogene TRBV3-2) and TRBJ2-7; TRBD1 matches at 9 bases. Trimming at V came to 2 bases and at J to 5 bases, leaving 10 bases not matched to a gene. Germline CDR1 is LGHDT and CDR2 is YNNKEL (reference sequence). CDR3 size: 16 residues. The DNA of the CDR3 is TGTGCCAGCAGCCAAAAAACCCTGGGACAGGGTGACGAGCAGTACTTC. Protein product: CASSQKTLGQGDEQYF.

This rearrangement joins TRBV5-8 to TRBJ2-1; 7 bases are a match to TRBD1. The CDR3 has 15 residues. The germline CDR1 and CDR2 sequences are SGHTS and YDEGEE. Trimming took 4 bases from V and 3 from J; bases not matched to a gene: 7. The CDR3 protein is CASSLRTGNYNEQFF. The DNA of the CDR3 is TGTGCCAGCAGCCTCCGGACAGGCAACTACAATGAGCAGTTCTTC. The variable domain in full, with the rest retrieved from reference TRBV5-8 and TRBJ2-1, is EAGVTQSPTHLIKTRGQQATLRCSPISGHTSVYWYQQALGLGLQFLLWYDEGEERNRGNFPPRFSGRQFPNYSSELNVNALELEDSALYLCASSLRTGNYNEQFFGPGTRLTVL.

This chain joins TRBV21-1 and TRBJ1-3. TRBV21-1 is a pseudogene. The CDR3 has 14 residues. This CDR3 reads CASIKRRTGNTIYF. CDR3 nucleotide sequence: TGTGCCAGCATTAAAAGGAGGACTGGAAACACCATATATTTT.

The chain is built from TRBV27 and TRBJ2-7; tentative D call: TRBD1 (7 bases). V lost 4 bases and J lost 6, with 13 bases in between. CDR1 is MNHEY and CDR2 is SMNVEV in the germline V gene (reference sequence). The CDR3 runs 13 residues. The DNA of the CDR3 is TGTGCCAGCAGTTCCCCCCAGGGGGGCGAGCAGTACTTC. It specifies CASSSPQGGEQYF.

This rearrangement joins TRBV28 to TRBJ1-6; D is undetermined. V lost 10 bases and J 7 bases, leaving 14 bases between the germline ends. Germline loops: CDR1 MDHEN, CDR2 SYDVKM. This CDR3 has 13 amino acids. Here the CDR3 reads CANPVSRNSPLHF. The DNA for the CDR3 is TGTGCCAACCCGGTATCCCGAAATTCACCCCTCCACTTT.